This T cell receptor (beta chain) was sequenced for a study of cytomegalovirus exposure and HLA in healthy donors. On the study more broadly: An analysis done earlier identified 100 million to 140 million unique TCR beta sequences from about 179 million T cells.

On this clone: Antigen: not known.

Use of 60 Vbeta and 13 Jbeta primers characterized the PCR. Sequenced by immunoSEQ multiplex PCR; TCRdb stores in-frame clones only, minus some. Among over 35,000 clones listed, roughly 60% were seen once. General study points: The authors later linked a missense DCLRE1C variant to TCR beta V- and J-gene trimming. Earlier analysis looked at TCR beta V segments, and most were productive about 90% or about 30% of the time.

There was no recording of CMV serostatus for this donor. This receptor was obtained from a human donor in good health. Sequenced sample: PBMCs.

In DNA, the CDR3 is TGTGCCAGCTCACCACCTCAGGGTATAGCTACTGAAGCTTTCTTT. Translation gives CASSPPQGIATEAFF. The chain uses TRBV18 and TRBJ1-1, with a possible D match to TRBD1 (5 bases). Germline CDR1 is KGHSH and CDR2 is LQKENI. The CDR3 extends over 15 amino acids. V lost 0 bases, J lost 5 bases, and 13 bases lay in between.